These 6 T cell receptor beta chains were sequenced from one sample in a study of a mutant IDH1 vaccine in newly diagnosed glioma (dated by TCRdb to the early 2020s). This sample's time point label indicates: baseline, week 1 (first vaccination visit). The sample's treatment or condition label, decoded: pre-vaccination baseline after standard-of-care therapy. Libraries were made using the immunoSEQ multiplex PCR assay. TCRdb holds this immuneACCESS table with in-frame rearrangements only. Some clones are missing; in checked studies, unresolved V genes explain under half, and the rest has no known cause. Across this sample there are tens of thousands of clones, with roughly nine tenths seen only once. The top ten clones comprise 4.8% of the sample. The sample consisted of PBMCs, taken from a glioma patient treated with radiotherapy, temozolomide or both. The receptors shown here come from a woman in her forties with glioma.

This clone was counted a few times. The CDR3 spells CASSYRGGTEAFF. Here the CDR3 DNA reads TGTGCCAGTAGCTACAGGGGTGGAACTGAAGCTTTCTTT. The rearrangement uses TRBV19 and TRBJ1-1, with 7 bases matching TRBD1. This CDR3 has 13 amino acids. With 6 bases clipped from V and 5 bases from J, the junction kept 6 bases outside the gene matches. The germline V gene has CDR1 LNHDA and CDR2 SQIVND (reference sequence).

The rearrangement joins TRBV18 to TRBJ2-7, with TRBD1 identical over 7 bases. CDR1 and CDR2 (germline): KGHSH, LQKENI. Germline trimming cut 6 bases from V and 3 bases from J; bases unmatched to any gene: 5. The CDR3 contains 13 residues. CDR3 amino acids: CASSRQGGYEQYF. The CDR3, as DNA: TGTGCCAGCTCCCGACAGGGTGGCTACGAGCAGTACTTC.

The chain is built from TRBV5-1 and TRBJ1-1; a weak D match, TRBD1 (5 bases). Germline V gene data show CDR1 as SGHRS and CDR2 as YFSETQ. The CDR3 has 14 residues. V lost 2 bases and J 0 bases, leaving 8 bases between the germline ends. The CDR3 here is CASSFRDLNTEAFF. CDR3 nucleotides: TGCGCCAGCAGCTTTAGGGACCTGAACACTGAAGCTTTCTTT.

The chain recombines TRBV7-2 with TRBJ2-3, with 8 positions matching TRBD1. The CDR3 runs to 14 residues. The germline gives CDR1 SGHTA, CDR2 FQGNSA. V was pared by 6 bases and J by 4 bases, with 6 bases of the junction left unmatched. CDR3 in amino acids: CASSPDRVADTQYF. The CDR3 DNA is TGTGCCAGCAGTCCGGACAGGGTAGCAGATACGCAGTATTTT.

The chain carries TRBV10-1 and TRBJ2-3; 13 positions agree with TRBD2. CDR1 is WNHNN, CDR2 SYGVQD, per germline (reference sequence). The ends lost 2 bases at V and 4 bases at J; junction bases unmatched: 0. The CDR3 is 15 residues long. This CDR3 is CASSEGTSGADTQYF. The CDR3 DNA is TGCGCCAGCAGTGAGGGGACTAGCGGGGCAGATACGCAGTATTTT.

The chain uses TRBV7-9 and TRBJ2-2; D gene uncertain. Germline CDR1 is SEHNR and CDR2 is FQNEAQ (reference sequence). There are 14 residues in the CDR3. Trimming stripped 5 bases from V and 1 base from J, with 8 bases between. The CDR3 DNA reads as TGTGCCAGCAGCGCCTCAGGGAACACCGGGGAGCTGTTTTTT. Its translation: CASSASGNTGELFF.